The 30 T cell receptor beta chains below come from one sample, sequenced in a study of identifying expanded T cells in peripheral blood. The protocol was immunoSEQ multiplex PCR, while the TCRdb copy is restricted to in-frame clones and leaves out a portion. The table has 50,000 to 65,000 clones, about 92% seen once. Sample: blood. These receptors came from a person aged 18 to 75 in good health.

In DNA form, the CDR3 reads TGTGCCAGCAGCAAAGCGGAAGGCCACACCATATATTTT. Translated: CASSKAEGHTIYF. The V and J genes are TRBV21-1 and TRBJ1-3. TRBV21-1 constitutes a pseudogene. The CDR3 is 13 residues long.

The V call is TRBV23-1, the J call TRBJ1-3; D not certain. TRBV23-1 is classed as an ORF, of uncertain function. Trimming stripped 0 bases from V and 5 bases from J, with 5 bases between. The CDR3 extends over 13 amino acids. CDR3 in DNA: TGCGCCAGCAGTCAATCGGCCCGAAACACCATATATTTT. It is translated as CASSQSARNTIYF.

This chain connects TRBV7-8 to TRBJ2-3; D might be TRBD2 (5 bases). CDR1 SGHVS and CDR2 FQNEAQ come from the germline V gene. This CDR3 has 12 residues. V was clipped by 5 bases and J by 6 bases, with 9 bases between them. The CDR3 region is CASSAAVDTQYF. CDR3 sequence (DNA): TGTGCCAGCAGCGCAGCGGTGGATACGCAGTATTTT.

This clone has only a few counts. The J gene is TRBJ2-7, the V gene TRBV15; weak D call: TRBD2 (6 bases). This CDR3 has 17 amino acids. Germline assignment: CDR1 LNHNV and CDR2 YYDKDF (reference sequence). V gave up 2 bases and J gave up 0 bases, with 17 bases separating them. The CDR3, as DNA: TGTGCCACCAGCAGATATACGGGGACTGTCTCCTCCTACGAGCAGTACTTC. Protein product: CATSRYTGTVSSYEQYF.

The chain links TRBV4-3 to TRBJ1-1; D remains ambiguous. The CDR3 extends over 13 amino acids. The ends were cut back, 1 base at V and 1 base at J, with 4 bases in the middle. The germline gives CDR1 LGHNA, CDR2 YSLEER. CDR3 sequence: CASSQARNTEAFF. The CDR3, as DNA: TGCGCCAGCAGCCAAGCCCGGAACACTGAAGCTTTCTTT.

The chain joins TRBV19 to TRBJ2-2; the match to TRBD1 covers 8 bases. CDR1 and CDR2 from the germline V gene are LNHDA and SQIVND (reference sequence). The CDR3 has 14 residues. With 10 bases clipped from V and 0 bases from J, the junction kept 4 bases outside the gene matches. The CDR3 DNA reads as TGTGCCACCCGGGACAGGACGAACACCGGGGAGCTGTTTTTT. Amino acid sequence: CATRDRTNTGELFF.

The chain has TRBV27 and TRBJ2-1; 12 bases are shared with TRBD2. Germline trimming cut 2 bases from V and 8 bases from J; bases unmatched to any gene: 7. In germline, CDR1 is MNHEY, CDR2 SMNVEV (reference sequence). CDR3 length equals 16 residues. The chain's CDR3 is CASSLLAGGVGYEQFF. The CDR3 nucleotides are TGTGCCAGCAGTTTACTAGCGGGAGGGGTGGGTTATGAGCAGTTCTTC.

V gene TRBV18 combines with J gene TRBJ2-5, with TRBD2 identical over 12 bases. The V gene's germline CDR1 is KGHSH and CDR2 LQKENI. The CDR3 is 14 residues long. V shed 6 bases and J 4 bases; nucleotides not matched to a gene: 3. The CDR3 protein is CASSLAGGPETQYF. The CDR3 bases are TGTGCCAGCTCCCTAGCGGGGGGGCCAGAGACCCAGTACTTC. Full variable domain (rest looked up from reference TRBV18 and TRBJ2-5): NAGVMQNPRHLVRRRGQEARLRCSPMKGHSHVYWYRQLPEEGLKFMVYLQKENIIDESGMPKERFSAEFPKEGPSILRIQQVVRGDSAAYFCASSLAGGPETQYFGPGTRLLVL.

V is TRBV11-3 and J is TRBJ2-1; 7 bases are shared with TRBD1. V trimming: 5 bases; J trimming: 4 bases; junction bases outside the gene matches: 2. The germline V gene encodes CDR1 SGHNT and CDR2 YENEEA. The CDR3 totals 13 residues. The CDR3 sequence is CASSPGQYNEQFF. As DNA, the CDR3 is TGTGCCAGCAGCCCGGGACAGTACAATGAGCAGTTCTTC.

A single count supports this clone. V is TRBV5-4 and J is TRBJ1-2; no firm D call. The length of the CDR3 is 15 residues. Germline V gene sequence: CDR1 SGHNT, CDR2 YYREEE (reference sequence). Trimming cost V 0 bases and J 0 bases, with 9 bases left between them. This chain's CDR3 is CASSLEPLANYGYTF. CDR3 nucleotides: TGTGCCAGCAGCTTGGAGCCACTAGCTAACTATGGCTACACCTTC.

This chain uses TRBV28 with TRBJ2-7; unclear D gene. The CDR3 is made up of 13 amino acids. In germline, CDR1 is MDHEN, CDR2 SYDVKM. The V end lost 2 bases, the J end lost 1 base, and 6 bases lay between the germline ends. The CDR3 region has the DNA TGTGCCAGCAGTTTAAGCCAGTCCTACGAGCAGTACTTC. Encoded protein: CASSLSQSYEQYF. Supplemented by reference TRBV28 and TRBJ2-7, the full variable domain reads DVKVTQSSRYLVKRTGEKVFLECVQDMDHENMFWYRQDPGLGLRLIYFSYDVKMKEKGDIPEGYSVSREKKERFSLILESASTNQTSMYLCASSLSQSYEQYFGPGTRLTVT.

This clone was counted a single time. V is TRBV28 and J is TRBJ1-2, with D unclear. Per the germline V gene, CDR1 is MDHEN and CDR2 is SYDVKM. CDR3 length: 13 amino acids. V was cut by 6 bases and J by 5 bases, with 13 bases left in between. The CDR3 coding sequence is TGTGCCAGCAGGGATCGGGTCCTTTATGGCTACACCTTC. Amino acid sequence: CASRDRVLYGYTF.

This chain connects TRBV9 to TRBJ2-5, with 9 bases identical to TRBD2. V lost 2 bases and J lost 4; bases outside the gene matches: 6. Germline V CDR1 and CDR2: SGDLS, YYNGEE. The CDR3 runs to 15 residues. The CDR3 spells CASSVLAGTAETQYF. For the CDR3, the DNA is TGTGCCAGCAGCGTCCTAGCGGGAACTGCAGAGACCCAGTACTTC.

The chain carries TRBV2 and TRBJ2-1; the match to TRBD2 covers 7 bases. The J segment lost 12 bases and the V segment lost 5 bases, leaving 31 bases of the junction unmatched. The germline V gene encodes CDR1 SNHLY and CDR2 FYNNEI. The CDR3 covers 20 residues. CDR3 in DNA: TGTGCCAGCAGTCCGAAACTAGCGTCGGTAGGGTACAATGCCCTCAACGGGCAGTTCTTC. Its translation is CASSPKLASVGYNALNGQFF.

The CDR3 here is CASSLERGGLADTQYF. CDR3 coding DNA: TGTGCCAGCAGCTTAGAGCGGGGGGGCCTCGCAGATACGCAGTATTTT. The rearrangement joins TRBV7-2 to TRBJ2-3; 10 nucleotides agree with TRBD2. CDR3 length: 16 residues. J lost 4 bases, V lost 1 base, and 5 bases had no gene match. Germline CDR1 SGHTA, CDR2 FQGNSA. Complete variable domain (other parts from reference TRBV7-2 and TRBJ2-3): GAGVSQSPSNKVTEKGKDVELRCDPISGHTALYWYRQSLGQGLEFLIYFQGNSAPDKSGLPSDRFSAERTGGSVSTLTIQRTQQEDSAVYLCASSLERGGLADTQYFGPGTRLTVL.

This chain joins TRBV13 and TRBJ2-3; D remains ambiguous. Germline CDR1 is PRHDT and CDR2 is FYEKMQ (reference sequence). The CDR3 loop spans 13 amino acids. V lost 0 bases and J lost 5, with 6 bases in between. CDR3 nucleotide sequence: TGTGCCAGCAGCTTAGGATCCGGAGATACGCAGTATTTT. It translates to CASSLGSGDTQYF.

CDR3 DNA: TGTGCCAGTAGCGCCTCGGCGGGAGTGAGGTTCTTC. The encoded protein is CASSASAGVRFF. This chain uses TRBV19 with TRBJ2-1; TRBD2 matches at 7 bases. With 6 bases clipped from V and 15 bases from J, the junction kept 11 bases outside the gene matches. Germline V lookup: CDR1 LNHDA, CDR2 SQIVND (reference sequence). The CDR3 spans 12 residues.

This chain links TRBV28 with TRBJ2-5; 7 bases fit TRBD1. Germline V lookup: CDR1 MDHEN, CDR2 SYDVKM. The CDR3 sequence is 14 residues long. V trimming: 1 base; J trimming: 3 bases; junction bases outside the gene matches: 2. CDR3 region: CASSLLQGEETQYF. DNA for the CDR3: TGTGCCAGCAGTTTATTGCAGGGGGAAGAGACCCAGTACTTC.

Details on this clone: One end of the junction does not line up with germline, which may come from a read error. The sample carries other DNA sequences with the same CDR3. V is TRBV7-6 and J is TRBJ1-1, with D perhaps TRBD1 (6 bases). CDR3 length: 15 amino acids. Germline lookup yields CDR1 SGHVS and CDR2 FNYEAQ. The CDR3 region is CASSLATGFETEAFF. Written as DNA, the CDR3 is TGTGCTAGCAGCTTAGCAACAGGGTTCGAGACTGAAGCTTTCTTT.

The chain couples TRBV28 to TRBJ1-1; a possible D gene is TRBD1 (6 bases). From germline, CDR1 is MDHEN and CDR2 SYDVKM. The CDR3 has 14 amino acids. With 2 bases removed from V and 6 bases from J, the gap between germline ends came to 13 bases. CDR3 region: CASSLRQARAEAFF. In DNA form, the CDR3 reads TGTGCCAGCAGTTTACGACAGGCGAGAGCTGAAGCTTTCTTT.

This chain connects TRBV5-1 to TRBJ2-3; D unresolved. V gave up 7 bases and J gave up 10 bases, with 16 bases separating them. The germline V gene encodes CDR1 SGHRS and CDR2 YFSETQ. The CDR3 is made up of 12 amino acids. CDR3 residues: CASRYLDMAQYF. Written as DNA, the CDR3 is TGCGCCAGCCGGTACCTAGACATGGCGCAGTATTTT.

The chain joins TRBV28 to TRBJ1-1; 7 bases agree with TRBD1. The trim removed 5 bases at V and 2 bases at J, leaving 8 bases unmatched. This CDR3 is built from 15 residues. CDR1 is MDHEN, CDR2 SYDVKM, per germline. The CDR3 DNA reads as TGTGCCAGCAGTGCAGCCGGGACAGTTAACACTGAAGCTTTCTTT. Protein sequence: CASSAAGTVNTEAFF.

This clone was found once. This chain joins TRBV19 and TRBJ2-2, with 12 bases aligning to TRBD2. Trimming took 5 bases from V and 6 from J; bases not matched to a gene: 10. Germline-derived CDR1 and CDR2 are LNHDA and SQIVND (reference sequence). CDR3 length: 17 residues. The CDR3 bases are TGTGCCAGTAGTTCCTCCCTGACTAGCGGGAGAGCCGGGGAGCTGTTTTTT. Amino acid sequence: CASSSSLTSGRAGELFF.

The chain links TRBV2 to TRBJ1-1; D is unclear. Germline CDR1 and CDR2: SNHLY and FYNNEI. The CDR3 consists of 13 residues. V was clipped by 6 bases and J by 1 base, with 9 bases between them. The CDR3 DNA reads as TGTGCCAGCAGAGTCTACCAGAACACTGAAGCTTTCTTT. Protein sequence: CASRVYQNTEAFF.

The chain is built from TRBV2 and TRBJ2-1; D gene unclear. The V gene's germline CDR1 is SNHLY and CDR2 FYNNEI. Trimming removed 6 bases at V and 2 bases at J, with 11 bases between. The CDR3 is made up of 14 amino acids. For the CDR3, the DNA is TGTGCCAGCAGGGCCGAGCAAACCTACAATGAGCAGTTCTTC. This encodes CASRAEQTYNEQFF.

CDR3 DNA sequence: TGTGCCAGCAGTGGGGTGGTGGGTAACCAGCAGTACTTC. Encoded protein: CASSGVVGNQQYF. The rearrangement links TRBV6-1 to TRBJ2-7; D call uncertain. CDR1 is MNHNS, CDR2 SASEGT, per germline. Trimming left V 4 bases short and J 8 bases short, with 15 bases between. The CDR3 is made up of 13 amino acids.

The chain uses TRBV19 and TRBJ2-4; D possibly uses TRBD1 or TRBD2 (5 bases each). The CDR3 runs 14 residues. Looked up from germline, CDR1 is LNHDA and CDR2 is SQIVND (reference sequence). Trimming removed 2 bases from V and 13 bases from J, with 18 bases in between. The chain's CDR3 is CASSIMGEMGKQYF. The CDR3 DNA follows: TGTGCCAGTAGTATAATGGGGGAGATGGGAAAACAGTACTTC.

The CDR3 DNA follows: TGTGCCAGCAGTTACTGGGACAGCCGGGGGAACTATGGCTACACCTTC. This gives the protein CASSYWDSRGNYGYTF. The V call is TRBV6-5, the J call TRBJ1-2; 7 bases line up with TRBD1. Germline assignment: CDR1 MNHEY and CDR2 SVGAGI. V shed 1 base and J 2 bases; nucleotides not matched to a gene: 7. There are 16 residues in the CDR3.

This clone was seen only once. For the CDR3, the DNA is TGCAGCGTTGGAACTAGAGGCACAGATACGCAGTATTTT. Translated, it gives CSVGTRGTDTQYF. This chain uses TRBV29-1 with TRBJ2-3; possible D gene TRBD2, 5 bases. Trimming pared 4 bases from V and 1 base from J, leaving 9 bases between. CDR1 is SQVTM and CDR2 is ANQGSEA in the germline V gene. CDR3 length equals 13 residues.

This sequence joins TRBV5-1 and TRBJ1-1; D ambiguous. V lost 0 bases, J lost 0 bases, and 6 bases lay in between. This CDR3 comprises 14 residues. Germline loops: CDR1 SGHRS, CDR2 YFSETQ. In nucleotides, the CDR3 is TGCGCCAGCAGCTTGGGGGTTTTGAACACTGAAGCTTTCTTT. This gives the protein CASSLGVLNTEAFF.